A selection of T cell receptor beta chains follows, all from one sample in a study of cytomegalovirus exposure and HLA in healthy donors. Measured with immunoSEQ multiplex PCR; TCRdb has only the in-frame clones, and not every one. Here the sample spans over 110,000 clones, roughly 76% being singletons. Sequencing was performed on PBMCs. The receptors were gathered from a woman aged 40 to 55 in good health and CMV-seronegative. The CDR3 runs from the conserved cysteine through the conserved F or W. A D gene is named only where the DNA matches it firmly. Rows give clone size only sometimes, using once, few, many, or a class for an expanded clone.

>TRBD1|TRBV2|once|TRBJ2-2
CASSFRDRGSGELFF
TGTGCCAGCAGTTTCCGGGACAGGGGCTCCGGGGAGCTGTTTTTT
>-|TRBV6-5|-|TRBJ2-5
CASSTDSGRRKTQYF
TGTGCCAGCAGCACCGACAGCGGGCGTAGGAAGACCCAGTACTTC
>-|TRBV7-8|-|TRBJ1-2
CASSHGLSYGYTF
TGTGCCAGCAGCCACGGACTCAGCTATGGCTACACCTTC
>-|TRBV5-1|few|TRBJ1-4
CASSPGGGDTTNEKLFF
TGCGCCAGCAGCCCAGGCGGAGGCGACACAACTAATGAAAAACTGTTTTTT
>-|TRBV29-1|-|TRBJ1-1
CSVVLSGDTEAFF
TGCAGCGTTGTTCTAAGCGGGGACACTGAAGCTTTCTTT
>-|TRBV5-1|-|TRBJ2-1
CASSLEAGDKPYNEQFF
TGCGCCAGCAGCTTGGAGGCAGGTGACAAACCATACAATGAGCAGTTCTTC
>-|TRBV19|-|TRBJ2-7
CASGPGGLGSYEQYF
TGTGCCAGTGGTCCAGGCGGACTGGGCTCCTACGAGCAGTACTTC
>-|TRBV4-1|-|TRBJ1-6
CASSQGAGAPLHF
TGCGCCAGCAGCCAAGGGGCCGGTGCGCCCCTCCACTTT
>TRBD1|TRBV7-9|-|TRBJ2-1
CASSFPGQGSRDEQFF
TGTGCCAGCAGCTTTCCGGGACAGGGATCCCGAGATGAGCAGTTCTTC
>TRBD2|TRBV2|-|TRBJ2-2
CASTIAGNTGELFF
TGTGCCAGCACGATAGCGGGGAACACCGGGGAGCTGTTTTTT
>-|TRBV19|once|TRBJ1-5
CASSAESTGHQPQHF
TGTGCCAGTAGTGCTGAATCGACAGGCCATCAGCCCCAGCATTTT
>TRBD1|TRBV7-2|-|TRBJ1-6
CASSRDREYSPLHF
TGTGCCAGCAGCCGGGACAGGGAGTATTCACCCCTCCACTTT
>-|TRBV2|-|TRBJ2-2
CASSEAGGRDGELFF
TGTGCCAGCAGTGAAGCGGGGGGGCGGGACGGGGAGCTGTTTTTT
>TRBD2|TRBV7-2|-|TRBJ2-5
CASRLSGGTETQYF
TGTGCCAGCAGGCTTAGCGGGGGGACGGAGACCCAGTACTTC
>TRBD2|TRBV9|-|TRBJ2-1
CASSVGMGGNNEQFF
TGTGCCAGCAGCGTAGGAATGGGGGGGAACAATGAGCAGTTCTTC
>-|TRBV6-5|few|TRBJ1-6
CASKGGLSSPLHF
TGTGCCAGCAAGGGGGGGCTCAGTTCACCCCTCCACTTT
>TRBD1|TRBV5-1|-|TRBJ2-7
CASSLSSTGGYEQYF
TGCGCCAGCAGCTTGTCCTCGACAGGGGGCTACGAGCAGTACTTC
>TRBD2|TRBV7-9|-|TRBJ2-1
CASSLAGANEQFF
TGTGCCAGCAGCCTAGCGGGGGCAAATGAGCAGTTCTTC
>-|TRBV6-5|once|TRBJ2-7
CASSYYNRAGEQYF
TGTGCCAGCAGTTACTATAACAGGGCGGGCGAGCAGTACTTC
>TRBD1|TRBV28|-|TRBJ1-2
CASSLSPRGLNGYTF
TGTGCCAGCAGTTTAAGCCCCAGGGGGCTTAATGGCTACACCTTC
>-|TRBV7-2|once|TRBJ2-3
CASSPLRRLGDTQYF
TGTGCCAGCAGCCCCCTCCGGAGGTTGGGAGATACGCAGTATTTT
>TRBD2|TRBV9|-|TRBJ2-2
CASSVQRGGGNTGELFF
TGTGCCAGCAGCGTACAGCGGGGAGGCGGTAACACCGGGGAGCTGTTTTTT
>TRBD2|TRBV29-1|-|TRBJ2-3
CSVEGSGGNTDTQYF
TGCAGCGTTGAAGGTAGCGGGGGAAACACAGATACGCAGTATTTT
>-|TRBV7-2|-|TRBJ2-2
CASSLDGIGELFF
TGTGCCAGCAGCTTAGACGGTATCGGGGAGCTGTTTTTT
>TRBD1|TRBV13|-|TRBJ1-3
CASSSLGQGALGDTIYF
TGTGCCAGCAGCTCCCTCGGGCAGGGGGCATTAGGAGACACCATATATTTT
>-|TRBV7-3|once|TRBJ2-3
CASSPGLSTDTQYF
TGTGCCAGCAGCCCGGGACTCAGCACAGATACGCAGTATTTT
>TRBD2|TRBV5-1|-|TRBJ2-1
CASSPWGGGAFREQFF
TGCGCCAGCAGCCCGTGGGGCGGGGGGGCCTTTCGGGAGCAGTTCTTC
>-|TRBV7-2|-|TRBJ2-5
CASSSEWQETQYF
TGTGCCAGCTCTTCCGAGTGGCAAGAGACCCAGTACTTC